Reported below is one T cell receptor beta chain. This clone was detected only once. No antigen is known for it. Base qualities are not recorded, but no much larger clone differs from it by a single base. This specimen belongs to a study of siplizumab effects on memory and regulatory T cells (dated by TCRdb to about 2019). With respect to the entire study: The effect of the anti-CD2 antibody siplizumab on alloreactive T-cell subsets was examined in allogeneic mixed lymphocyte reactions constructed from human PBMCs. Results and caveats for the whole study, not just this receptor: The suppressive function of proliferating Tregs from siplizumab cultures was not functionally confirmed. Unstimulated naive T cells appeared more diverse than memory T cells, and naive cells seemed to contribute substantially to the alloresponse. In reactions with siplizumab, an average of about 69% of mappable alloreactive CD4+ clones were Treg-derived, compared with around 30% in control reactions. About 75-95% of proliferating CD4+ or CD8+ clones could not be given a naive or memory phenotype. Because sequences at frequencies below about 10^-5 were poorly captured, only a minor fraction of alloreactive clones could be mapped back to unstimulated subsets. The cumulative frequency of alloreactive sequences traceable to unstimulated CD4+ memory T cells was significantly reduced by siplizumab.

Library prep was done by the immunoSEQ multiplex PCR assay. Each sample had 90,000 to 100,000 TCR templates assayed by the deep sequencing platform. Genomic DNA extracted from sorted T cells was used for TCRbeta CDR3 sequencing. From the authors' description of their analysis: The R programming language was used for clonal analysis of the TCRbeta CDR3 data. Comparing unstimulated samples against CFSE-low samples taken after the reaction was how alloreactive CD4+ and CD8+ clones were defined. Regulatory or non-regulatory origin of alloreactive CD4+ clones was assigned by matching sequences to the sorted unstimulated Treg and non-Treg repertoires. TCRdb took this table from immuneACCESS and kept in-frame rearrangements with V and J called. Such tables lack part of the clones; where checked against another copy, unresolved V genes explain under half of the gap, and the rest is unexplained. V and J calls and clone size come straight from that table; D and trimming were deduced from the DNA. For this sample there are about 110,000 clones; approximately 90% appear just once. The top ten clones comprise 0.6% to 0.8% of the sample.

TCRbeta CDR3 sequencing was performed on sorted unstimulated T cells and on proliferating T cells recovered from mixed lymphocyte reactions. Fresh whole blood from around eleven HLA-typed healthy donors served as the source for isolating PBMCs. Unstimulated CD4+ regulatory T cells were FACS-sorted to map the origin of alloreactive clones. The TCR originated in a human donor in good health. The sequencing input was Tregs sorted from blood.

The DNA sequence follows: TGTGCCAGTAGCCGGACAGGGGACGGCTACGAGCAGTACTTC. The encoded protein is CASSRTGDGYEQYF. Recombination connected TRBV19 to TRBJ2-7; 9 middle bases align to TRBD1. CDR1 and CDR2, per the germline V gene (reference sequence), are LNHDA and SQIVND. The CDR3 holds 14 amino acids from the cysteine to the phenylalanine. The DNA shown is the 42-base CDR3, in frame from base 1. Relative to germline, V is missing 6 bases and J is missing 3 bases, with 6 bases of the junction outside any gene match.